This T cell receptor (beta chain) was identified in a study of identical twins. Study-wide findings and caveats: Out-of-frame beta chain sequences displayed weaker excess sharing between twins.

To note about this clonotype: The antigen is not known.

The CDR3 length is 11 residues. The germline gives CDR1 MNHEY, CDR2 SVGEGT. Deletions cut 10 bases from V and 6 bases from J, with 11 bases between. TCRdb reprocessed the 5' RACE reads via MiXCR and lists one record per CDR3 protein. Altogether 400,000 to 550,000 distinct CDR3 sequences are present, 24% being singletons, with the ten largest covering about 3%. The data were also submitted as part of a second study, on T cells expressing NK-cell markers. From that paper: Dominant NKG2C+ clonotypes in a handful of donors made up about 1.0-7.0% of CD8+ T cells. Clones of NKG2C+ T cells that had expanded were of unclear HCMV specificity.

The specimen sequenced was CD4+ T cells sorted from blood. This TCR was recovered from a woman aged 18 to 35 in good health. The genes are TRBV6-2 or TRBV6-3 and TRBJ2-3; D gene uncertain. CDR3 bases: TGTGCCACCAAGAGGCTCGATACGCAGTATTTT. Its protein product is CATKRLDTQYF.